This is a list of T cell receptor beta chains from one sample in a study of shared clonotypes between healthy human individuals. Measured with immunoSEQ multiplex PCR; TCRdb has only the in-frame clones, and not every one. The repertoire holds around 620,000 clones, with roughly 96% as singletons. The sequencing sample was made of naive CD8+ T cells sorted from blood. These receptors originate from a woman in her 30s in good health. Both conserved end residues are part of each CDR3. Fields, in order: D gene, V gene, J gene, clone size, CDR3 DNA, CDR3 protein. The D gene is left open where the match is weak. The listing skips clone size in some rows; elsewhere it reads once, few, many or a size class.

d_gene: -
v_gene: TRBV13
j_gene: TRBJ2-7
abundance: once
CDR3nt: TGTGCCAGCAGCTTAGGCAGAAGCTACGAGCAGTACTTC
CDR3aa: CASSLGRSYEQYF

d_gene: TRBD2
v_gene: TRBV5-1
j_gene: TRBJ2-5
abundance: -
CDR3nt: TGCGCCAGCAGCTTGGGTACGTACGTCGCTAGCGGTTTCCAAGAGACCCAGTACTTC
CDR3aa: CASSLGTYVASGFQETQYF

d_gene: -
v_gene: TRBV7-9
j_gene: TRBJ1-2
abundance: -
CDR3nt: TGTGCCAGCAGCTTATCCGGGACACTGCATAGGGATGGCTACACCTTC
CDR3aa: CASSLSGTLHRDGYTF

d_gene: -
v_gene: TRBV14
j_gene: TRBJ2-7
abundance: -
CDR3nt: TGTGCCAGCAGCCAAGGCCAAGGGGAGTACGAGCAGTACTTC
CDR3aa: CASSQGQGEYEQYF

d_gene: -
v_gene: TRBV7-6
j_gene: TRBJ1-6
abundance: -
CDR3nt: TGTGCCAGCAGCGGCCCCGGGACACCCGCGAATTCACCCCTCCACTTT
CDR3aa: CASSGPGTPANSPLHF

d_gene: -
v_gene: TRBV28
j_gene: TRBJ2-7
abundance: -
CDR3nt: TGTGCCAGCAGGAGGCACACCTCCTACGAGCAGTACTTC
CDR3aa: CASRRHTSYEQYF

d_gene: -
v_gene: TRBV4-2
j_gene: TRBJ1-1
abundance: -
CDR3nt: TGTGCCAGCAGCCAAGGCAAGTACATGAACACTGAAGCTTTCTTT
CDR3aa: CASSQGKYMNTEAFF

d_gene: -
v_gene: TRBV5-1
j_gene: TRBJ2-1
abundance: -
CDR3nt: TGCGCCAGCAGCTCGGACTCGCCCAGGTACAATGAGCAGTTCTTC
CDR3aa: CASSSDSPRYNEQFF

d_gene: TRBD2
v_gene: TRBV19
j_gene: TRBJ2-7
abundance: -
CDR3nt: TGTGCCAGTAGTATAGACCCCCAGCGGGAGGGCCCCTACGAGCAGTACTTC
CDR3aa: CASSIDPQREGPYEQYF

d_gene: -
v_gene: TRBV19
j_gene: TRBJ1-5
abundance: -
CDR3nt: TGTGCCAGTACCCCCGGTGGGGGGTTTGGTCAGCCCCAGCATTTT
CDR3aa: CASTPGGGFGQPQHF

d_gene: -
v_gene: TRBV7-9
j_gene: TRBJ2-1
abundance: -
CDR3nt: TGTGCCAGCAGCCACTCGGAACGCAATGAGCAGTTCTTC
CDR3aa: CASSHSERNEQFF

d_gene: -
v_gene: TRBV28
j_gene: TRBJ1-2
abundance: -
CDR3nt: TGTGCCAGCAGTTTATCCCCGGGACCCCGCTATGGCTACACCTTC
CDR3aa: CASSLSPGPRYGYTF

d_gene: TRBD1
v_gene: TRBV11-1
j_gene: TRBJ1-1
abundance: -
CDR3nt: TGTGCCAGCAGCCCAGACGGACAGGCAGCTTTCTTT
CDR3aa: CASSPDGQAAFF